These T cell receptor beta chains were read from a single sample in a study of blood T cell repertoires in COVID-19. Repertoires were generated with immunoSEQ multiplex PCR, while TCRdb's copy carries only in-frame clones and drops some. The table lists 70,000 to 80,000 clones, roughly 83% of them singletons. Sequenced sample: peripheral blood. The source is a man older than 75 with acute or convalescent COVID-19. Both conserved end residues are part of each CDR3. A D gene is named only where the DNA matches it firmly. Clone size is shown for a subset of rows, as once, few, many or a class of expanded clone.

v_gene: TRBV12-1
j_gene: TRBJ2-5
abundance: -
d_gene: -
CDR3aa: CASSFALYVPGTGREETQYF

v_gene: TRBV6-2/TRBV6-3
j_gene: TRBJ2-7
abundance: -
d_gene: TRBD2
CDR3aa: CASSYPETGGEPYYEQYF

v_gene: TRBV5-1
j_gene: TRBJ2-1
abundance: -
d_gene: -
CDR3aa: CASSFLPGDNEQFF

v_gene: TRBV7-3
j_gene: TRBJ2-6
abundance: -
d_gene: TRBD1
CDR3aa: CARKPRGPSSGANVLTF

v_gene: TRBV6-5
j_gene: TRBJ1-4
abundance: few
d_gene: TRBD1
CDR3aa: CASSYVRTGKGKLFF

v_gene: TRBV28
j_gene: TRBJ2-1
abundance: -
d_gene: TRBD2
CDR3aa: CASSLITSGDNEQFF

v_gene: TRBV5-1
j_gene: TRBJ1-4
abundance: -
d_gene: -
CDR3aa: CASSLEYRRGEKLFF

v_gene: TRBV6-2/TRBV6-3
j_gene: TRBJ2-6
abundance: many
d_gene: -
CDR3aa: CASSSTYAGGANVLTF

v_gene: TRBV7-9
j_gene: TRBJ2-1
abundance: -
d_gene: -
CDR3aa: CASSFLADEQFF

v_gene: TRBV29-1
j_gene: TRBJ1-4
abundance: -
d_gene: TRBD1
CDR3aa: CSVGEGAWEKLFF

v_gene: TRBV28
j_gene: TRBJ1-4
abundance: -
d_gene: -
CDR3aa: CASSRQSATNEKLFF

v_gene: TRBV2
j_gene: TRBJ1-4
abundance: -
d_gene: TRBD1
CDR3aa: CASRAGTGMGKLFF

v_gene: TRBV6-1
j_gene: TRBJ2-5
abundance: -
d_gene: -
CDR3aa: CASSEVTRAQYF

v_gene: TRBV6-5
j_gene: TRBJ1-2
abundance: -
d_gene: TRBD1
CDR3aa: CASSRQGYGYTF

v_gene: TRBV6-6
j_gene: TRBJ1-2
abundance: -
d_gene: TRBD1
CDR3aa: CASRAWDRTNYGYTF

v_gene: TRBV6-6
j_gene: TRBJ1-5
abundance: -
d_gene: TRBD1
CDR3aa: CASSPRRQGFTQPQHF

v_gene: TRBV12-3/TRBV12-4
j_gene: TRBJ2-7
abundance: -
d_gene: -
CDR3aa: CASSFGPSYEQYF

v_gene: TRBV1
j_gene: TRBJ2-3
abundance: -
d_gene: -
CDR3aa: CTSSPEIAGLRDTQYF

v_gene: TRBV7-2
j_gene: TRBJ2-1
abundance: -
d_gene: -
CDR3aa: CASSQAFRSNEQFF

v_gene: TRBV12-3/TRBV12-4
j_gene: TRBJ2-1
abundance: -
d_gene: -
CDR3aa: CASSRDSGHRFF

v_gene: TRBV10-2
j_gene: TRBJ1-1
abundance: -
d_gene: -
CDR3aa: CASSEGGTEAFF

v_gene: TRBV6-5
j_gene: TRBJ1-5
abundance: once
d_gene: -
CDR3aa: CASSSTQAQPQHF

v_gene: TRBV7-3
j_gene: TRBJ2-2
abundance: -
d_gene: TRBD1
CDR3aa: CASSSGTANTGELFF

v_gene: TRBV27
j_gene: TRBJ2-2
abundance: -
d_gene: -
CDR3aa: CASSSQPRTNTGELFF

v_gene: TRBV7-7
j_gene: TRBJ1-5
abundance: -
d_gene: -
CDR3aa: CASSRGTDYSNQPQHF

v_gene: TRBV20-1
j_gene: TRBJ1-2
abundance: once
d_gene: TRBD1
CDR3aa: CSASPDRARGYGYTF

v_gene: TRBV6-5
j_gene: TRBJ2-7
abundance: -
d_gene: -
CDR3aa: CASTAGLKIYEQYF

v_gene: TRBV28
j_gene: TRBJ2-6
abundance: -
d_gene: -
CDR3aa: CASSLRMGARHRGGANVLTF

v_gene: TRBV10-1
j_gene: TRBJ1-1
abundance: -
d_gene: -
CDR3aa: CASSESKDYPVGGSPNTEAFF

v_gene: TRBV4-1
j_gene: TRBJ2-3
abundance: -
d_gene: -
CDR3aa: CASNQESARYTDTQYF

v_gene: TRBV5-6
j_gene: TRBJ2-1
abundance: many
d_gene: TRBD1
CDR3aa: CASSLGDRAYNEQFF

v_gene: TRBV7-2
j_gene: TRBJ2-7
abundance: -
d_gene: TRBD1
CDR3aa: CASSRMDRGFLTYEQYF

v_gene: TRBV11-3
j_gene: TRBJ2-1
abundance: -
d_gene: -
CDR3aa: CASSRRGSWNEQFF

v_gene: TRBV6-5
j_gene: TRBJ2-7
abundance: once
d_gene: -
CDR3aa: CASRDRQAAAYEQYF

v_gene: TRBV11-2
j_gene: TRBJ1-5
abundance: -
d_gene: TRBD1
CDR3aa: CASSSGQGGNQPQHF

v_gene: TRBV28
j_gene: TRBJ1-3
abundance: -
d_gene: -
CDR3aa: CASRKVEAGNTIYF

v_gene: TRBV4-3
j_gene: TRBJ1-6
abundance: -
d_gene: -
CDR3aa: CASSQVGGLGNSPLHF

v_gene: TRBV28
j_gene: TRBJ2-1
abundance: -
d_gene: -
CDR3aa: CASSLQGIYNEQFF

v_gene: TRBV19
j_gene: TRBJ1-4
abundance: -
d_gene: TRBD1
CDR3aa: CASSSGQGYNEKLFF

v_gene: TRBV2
j_gene: TRBJ2-7
abundance: -
d_gene: -
CDR3aa: CASQVSRLSYEQYF

v_gene: TRBV24-1
j_gene: TRBJ1-6
abundance: many
d_gene: -
CDR3aa: CATSDLRAGFSYNSPLHF

v_gene: TRBV27
j_gene: TRBJ2-7
abundance: -
d_gene: TRBD1
CDR3aa: CASRGQGAYEQYF

v_gene: TRBV7-2
j_gene: TRBJ1-1
abundance: -
d_gene: TRBD1
CDR3aa: CASVDRVAEAFF

v_gene: TRBV6-2/TRBV6-3
j_gene: TRBJ1-6
abundance: -
d_gene: -
CDR3aa: CASSWGRDSPLHF

v_gene: TRBV10-2
j_gene: TRBJ2-2
abundance: -
d_gene: TRBD2
CDR3aa: CASRTSGNTGELFF

v_gene: TRBV4-1
j_gene: TRBJ2-1
abundance: few
d_gene: TRBD2
CDR3aa: CASSQDNSGGNEQFF

v_gene: TRBV5-1
j_gene: TRBJ2-7
abundance: once
d_gene: TRBD2
CDR3aa: CASSLDQREGREQYF

v_gene: TRBV7-3
j_gene: TRBJ1-2
abundance: -
d_gene: TRBD1
CDR3aa: CASSPRQGDYGYTF

v_gene: TRBV6-5
j_gene: TRBJ2-1
abundance: few
d_gene: TRBD2
CDR3aa: CASSLRGGHEQFF

v_gene: TRBV9
j_gene: TRBJ2-3
abundance: -
d_gene: TRBD2
CDR3aa: CASSVAGSGVTDTQYF

v_gene: TRBV7-2
j_gene: TRBJ1-5
abundance: -
d_gene: -
CDR3aa: CASSLNGRQANQPQHF

v_gene: TRBV7-2
j_gene: TRBJ1-4
abundance: -
d_gene: -
CDR3aa: CASSLAGQTPNEKLFF

v_gene: TRBV9
j_gene: TRBJ1-1
abundance: -
d_gene: TRBD1
CDR3aa: CASSTGQGRVGTEAFF

v_gene: TRBV7-9
j_gene: TRBJ1-3
abundance: -
d_gene: -
CDR3aa: CASSPTGPGNTIYF